Included here is one TCR beta chain sequence, with context. The antigen is not known. The data were obtained in a study of cytomegalovirus exposure and HLA in healthy donors. Study outcomes and limitations: Associated with cytomegalovirus, according to the listing, were 150 to 200 TCR beta chains. In a later analysis, approximately 15,000 TCR beta sequences were associated with HLA alleles at 0.05 false discovery rate. Researchers had no immune exposure information except CMV serostatus available. The majority of CMV-associated TCR beta chains were reported as apparently HLA-restricted in a later analysis.

The CDR3 covers 14 residues. The trim removed 6 bases at V and 2 bases at J, leaving 3 bases unmatched. Germline lookup yields CDR1 MGHRA and CDR2 YSYEKL. Primers included in the PCR were 60 Vbeta and 13 Jbeta primers. Method: immunoSEQ multiplex PCR; TCRdb's copy keeps in-frame clones and lacks some. Its table records tens of thousands of clones. This TCR was sampled from a young man in good health and CMV-seronegative. The chain has TRBV4-1 and TRBJ2-7; 11 positions agree with TRBD1. Sequenced input: PBMCs. CDR3 amino acids: CASSPGQGAYEQYF. CDR3 coding DNA: TGCGCCAGCAGTCCGGGACAGGGGGCCTACGAGCAGTACTTC.